Shown below are 21 T cell receptor beta chains from a single sample sequenced in a study of OX40 agonist ivuxolimab in advanced cancers. Repertoires were generated with immunoSEQ multiplex PCR, while TCRdb's copy carries only in-frame clones and drops some. This sample has 65,000 to 75,000 clones, with approximately 78% found just once. The sample consisted of CD4+ or CD8+ T cells sorted from blood, taken in a trial of the OX40 agonist ivuxolimab. These TCRs come from an adult with an advanced solid tumor such as melanoma, head and neck, liver or kidney cancer.

V is TRBV6-4 and J is TRBJ1-6; D is perhaps TRBD1 (6 bases). Germline V CDR1 and CDR2: MRHNA, SNTAGT. V was cut by 5 bases and J by 19 bases, with 15 bases left in between. CDR3 length equals 11 residues. The CDR3 spells CASSSPLGAHF. CDR3 nucleotides: TGTGCCAGCAGTTCCCCGTTGGGGGCTCACTTT.

CDR3 amino acids: CASSRPYSTDTQYF. The CDR3, as DNA: TGTGCCAGCAGTCGGCCGTATAGCACAGATACGCAGTATTTT. The chain recombines TRBV6-5 with TRBJ2-3; D is unclear. The CDR3 contains 14 residues. V was clipped by 5 bases and J by 0 bases, with 9 bases between them. Germline CDR1 MNHEY, CDR2 SVGAGI.

The chain couples TRBV5-4 to TRBJ1-6, with TRBD1 identical over 7 bases. V gave up 0 bases and J gave up 8 bases; unmatched junction bases: 2. The CDR3 sequence is 14 residues long. Germline CDR1 reads SGHNT; CDR2 reads YYREEE (reference sequence). The CDR3 region is CASSLVDRDSPLHF. CDR3 in DNA: TGTGCCAGCAGCTTGGTTGACAGGGATTCACCCCTCCACTTT.

The chain has TRBV30 and TRBJ2-7, with D hard to call. This CDR3 has 13 amino acids. The V gene lost 3 bases and the J gene lost 6 bases, with 15 bases spanning the gap. Germline loops: CDR1 GTSNPN, CDR2 SVGIG (reference sequence). The DNA for the CDR3 is TGTGCCTGGAGCAGAGACCCGTCAGGCGAGCAGTACTTC. Residues: CAWSRDPSGEQYF.

Turning to this clone: The same CDR3 arises from other DNA sequences in this sample as well. The V gene is TRBV5-1, the J gene TRBJ1-5; unclear D gene. Germline values: CDR1 SGHRS, CDR2 YFSETQ. This CDR3 is built from 13 residues. Trimming shortened V by 0 bases and J by 1 base, and 2 bases separated the two germline ends. CDR3 in amino acids: CASSLGSNQPQHF. CDR3 sequence (DNA): TGCGCCAGCAGCTTGGGGAGCAATCAGCCCCAGCATTTT.

The chain couples TRBV27 to TRBJ1-1; 9 bases fit TRBD1. Germline-derived CDR1 and CDR2 are MNHEY and SMNVEV (reference sequence). Trimming took 4 bases from V and 0 from J; bases not matched to a gene: 3. The CDR3 loop spans 15 amino acids. This CDR3 reads CASSYRTGVNTEAFF. In nucleotides, the CDR3 is TGTGCCAGCAGTTATAGGACAGGGGTGAACACTGAAGCTTTCTTT.

The chain combines TRBV29-1 with TRBJ2-5; the D is unclear. The germline gives CDR1 SQVTM, CDR2 ANQGSEA. The CDR3 totals 13 residues. V was cut by 4 bases and J by 6 bases, with 15 bases left in between. The CDR3 coding sequence is TGCAGCGTTGTCGGCTCGGGTCTTCAGACCCAGTACTTC. Its translation is CSVVGSGLQTQYF.

The genes are TRBV5-1 and TRBJ1-1; TRBD1 matches 7 bases. CDR1 is SGHRS and CDR2 is YFSETQ in the germline V gene. The CDR3 extends over 17 amino acids. The V and J ends lost 3 bases and 1 base, in that order; junction bases with no gene match: 12. The CDR3 DNA follows: TGCGCCAGCAGCTACAGGGGTCCCCGAGTCGGGAACACTGAAGCTTTCTTT. It yields the protein CASSYRGPRVGNTEAFF.

The chain is built from TRBV28 and TRBJ2-3, with 8 bases aligning to TRBD2. V trimming: 3 bases; J trimming: 2 bases; junction bases outside the gene matches: 22. Germline V CDR1 and CDR2: MDHEN, SYDVKM. CDR3 length: 21 amino acids. The CDR3 loop reads CASSFSDRFRLARFDTDTQYF. In DNA form, the CDR3 reads TGTGCCAGCAGTTTCTCGGACCGGTTTAGACTAGCGCGTTTCGACACAGATACGCAGTATTTT. Filled out from reference TRBV28 and TRBJ2-3, the complete variable domain reads DVKVTQSSRYLVKRTGEKVFLECVQDMDHENMFWYRQDPGLGLRLIYFSYDVKMKEKGDIPEGYSVSREKKERFSLILESASTNQTSMYLCASSFSDRFRLARFDTDTQYFGPGTRLTVL.

This chain uses TRBV9 with TRBJ2-3, with 15 nucleotides matching TRBD2. Germline V gene data show CDR1 as SGDLS and CDR2 as YYNGEE. This CDR3 contains 20 residues. J was trimmed by 2 bases and V by 4 bases; bases with no gene match: 14. CDR3 bases: TGTGCCAGCAGCTTAACCCCGGGACTAGCGGGGGGTTCCAACACAGATACGCAGTATTTT. This translates into CASSLTPGLAGGSNTDTQYF.

This clone was seen only once. The V call is TRBV6-5, the J call TRBJ2-3; D unclear. Trimming removed 5 bases from V and 0 bases from J, with 12 bases in between. Germline CDR1 is MNHEY and CDR2 is SVGAGI. The CDR3 has 15 residues. The CDR3 protein is CASSRPRPSTDTQYF. The CDR3, as DNA: TGTGCCAGCAGTCGACCTAGACCTAGCACAGATACGCAGTATTTT.

This chain links TRBV7-7 with TRBJ2-2; no firm D call. Germline V CDR1 and CDR2: SSHAT, FNYEAQ (reference sequence). Trimming cost V 1 base and J 7 bases, with 4 bases left between them. The CDR3 is 12 amino acids. As DNA, the CDR3 is TGTGCCAGCAGCTTAGAAGTCGGGGAGCTGTTTTTT. Protein sequence: CASSLEVGELFF. The full variable domain, rest sourced from reference TRBV7-7 and TRBJ2-2, is GAGVSQSPRYKVTKRGQDVTLRCDPISSHATLYWYQQALGQGPEFLTYFNYEAQPDKSGLPSDRFSAERPEGSISTLTIQRTEQRDSAMYRCASSLEVGELFFGEGSRLTVL.

The chain employs TRBV5-4 and TRBJ2-7, with D possibly being TRBD1 (6 bases). From germline, CDR1 is SGHNT and CDR2 YYREEE (reference sequence). V was shortened by 3 bases and J by 2 bases, with 9 bases between the two germline ends. The CDR3 runs to 13 residues. CDR3 loop: CASSWGQAYEQYV. CDR3 nucleotide sequence: TGTGCCAGCAGCTGGGGGCAAGCCTACGAGCAGTACGTC.

The chain links TRBV7-2 to TRBJ2-2, with TRBD2 matching 12 bases. The CDR3 loop spans 16 amino acids. V was clipped by 5 bases and J by 6 bases; unmatched bases: 7. CDR1 is SGHTA, CDR2 FQGNSA, per germline. The CDR3 protein is CASSVTSGRTSGELFF. The DNA of the CDR3 is TGTGCCAGCAGCGTGACTAGCGGGAGAACATCCGGGGAGCTGTTTTTT.

The chain couples TRBV11-3 to TRBJ2-7, with D perhaps matching TRBD1 (6 bases). Trimming pared 5 bases from V and 0 bases from J, leaving 14 bases between. CDR1 and CDR2 (germline): SGHNT, YENEEA. The CDR3 spans 15 residues. The CDR3 protein is CASSRTDQSSYEQYV. The CDR3 DNA sequence: TGTGCCAGCAGCCGGACAGATCAGAGCTCCTACGAGCAGTACGTC.

The chain joins TRBV30 to TRBJ2-7; D might be TRBD1 (5 bases). The CDR3 is made up of 14 amino acids. Trimming cost V 0 bases and J 1 base, with 10 bases left between them. Germline V CDR1 and CDR2: GTSNPN, SVGIG (reference sequence). The CDR3 DNA sequence: TGTGCCTGGAGTGTCGGCAGGGCATCCTACGAGCAGTACTTC. Translation: CAWSVGRASYEQYF.

V gene TRBV11-2 combines with J gene TRBJ2-1, with D hard to call. The CDR3 loop spans 13 amino acids. V lost 3 bases to trimming and J lost 4 bases, with 7 bases between them. CDR1 and CDR2 from the germline V gene are SGHAT and FQNNGV. The CDR3 loop reads CASSFGVYNEQFF. DNA for the CDR3: TGTGCCAGCAGCTTTGGGGTGTACAATGAGCAGTTCTTC.

This sequence joins TRBV7-2 and TRBJ2-5, with TRBD1 as a possible D gene (6 bases). The CDR3 has 13 amino acids. Germline V CDR1 and CDR2: SGHTA, FQGNSA. Deletions cut 5 bases from V and 2 bases from J, with 9 bases between. This CDR3 is CASSPDRQETQYF. The CDR3 DNA reads TGTGCCAGCAGCCCGGACAGACAAGAGACCCAGTACTTC. The full variable domain, rest sourced from reference TRBV7-2 and TRBJ2-5, is GAGVSQSPSNKVTEKGKDVELRCDPISGHTALYWYRQSLGQGLEFLIYFQGNSAPDKSGLPSDRFSAERTGGSVSTLTIQRTQQEDSAVYLCASSPDRQETQYFGPGTRLLVL.

The chain recombines TRBV6-6 with TRBJ2-6; D is ambiguous. This CDR3 is 15 amino acids long. V lost 4 bases and J 3 bases, leaving 10 bases between the germline ends. CDR1 is MNHNY, CDR2 SVGAGI, per germline (reference sequence). In DNA, the CDR3 is TGTGCCAGCAGTTGGGGTGGGAATGGGGCCAACGTCCTGACTTTC. The encoded protein is CASSWGGNGANVLTF.

CDR3 bases: TGTGCCAGCAGTACCGCTATCAACTATGGCTACACCTTC. Residues: CASSTAINYGYTF. The genes are TRBV9 and TRBJ1-2, with D unclear. With 5 bases removed from V and 2 bases from J, the gap between germline ends came to 10 bases. Germline loops: CDR1 SGDLS, CDR2 YYNGEE. This CDR3 has 13 amino acids.

J is TRBJ2-1 and V is TRBV18, with 12 bases identical to TRBD2. CDR1 is KGHSH, CDR2 LQKENI, per germline. This CDR3 is built from 15 residues. V trimming: 3 bases; J trimming: 6 bases; junction bases outside the gene matches: 3. CDR3 region: CASSPLAGGRNEQFF. Here the CDR3 DNA reads TGTGCCAGCTCACCGCTAGCGGGAGGGCGCAATGAGCAGTTCTTC.